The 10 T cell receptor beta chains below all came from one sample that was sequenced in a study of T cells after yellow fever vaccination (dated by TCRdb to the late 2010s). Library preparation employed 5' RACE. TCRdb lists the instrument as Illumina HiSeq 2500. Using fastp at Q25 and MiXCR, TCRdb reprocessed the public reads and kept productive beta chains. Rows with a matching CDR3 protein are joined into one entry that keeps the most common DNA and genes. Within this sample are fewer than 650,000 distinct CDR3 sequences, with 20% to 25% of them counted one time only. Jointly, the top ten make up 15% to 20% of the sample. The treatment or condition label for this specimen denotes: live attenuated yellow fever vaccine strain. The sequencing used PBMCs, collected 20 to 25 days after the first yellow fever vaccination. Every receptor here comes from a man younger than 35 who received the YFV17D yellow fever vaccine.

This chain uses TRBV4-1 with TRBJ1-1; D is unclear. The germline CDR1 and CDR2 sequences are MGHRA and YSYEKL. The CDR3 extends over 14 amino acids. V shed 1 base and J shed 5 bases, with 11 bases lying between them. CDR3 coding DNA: TGCGCCAGCAGCCAAGCGTGGCTGGAGACTGAAGCTTTCTTT. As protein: CASSQAWLETEAFF.

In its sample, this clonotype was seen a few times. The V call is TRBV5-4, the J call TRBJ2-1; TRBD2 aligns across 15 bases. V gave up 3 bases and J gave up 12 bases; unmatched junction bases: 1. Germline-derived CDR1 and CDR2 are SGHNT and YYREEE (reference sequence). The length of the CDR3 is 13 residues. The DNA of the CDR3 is TGTGCCAGCAGCTGGGGACTAGCGGGGGGGCAGTTCTTC. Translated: CASSWGLAGGQFF. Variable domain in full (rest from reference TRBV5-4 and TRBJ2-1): ETGVTQSPTHLIKTRGQQVTLRCSSQSGHNTVSWYQQALGQGPQFIFQYYREEENGRGNFPPRFSGLQFPNYSSELNVNALELDDSALYLCASSWGLAGGQFFGPGTRLTVL.

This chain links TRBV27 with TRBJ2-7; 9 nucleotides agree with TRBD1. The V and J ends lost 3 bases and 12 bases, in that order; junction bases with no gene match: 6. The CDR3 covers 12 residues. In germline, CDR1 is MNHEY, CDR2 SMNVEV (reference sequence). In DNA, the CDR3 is TGTGCCAGCAGTTTCCTCGGACAGGGGTTGTACTTC. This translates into CASSFLGQGLYF.

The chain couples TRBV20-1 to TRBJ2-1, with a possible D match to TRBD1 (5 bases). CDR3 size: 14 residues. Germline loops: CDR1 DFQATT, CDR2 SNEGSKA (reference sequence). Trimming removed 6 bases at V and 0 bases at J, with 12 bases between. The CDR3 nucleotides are TGCAGTGCCGAACAGGCCTCCTCCTACAATGAGCAGTTCTTC. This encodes CSAEQASSYNEQFF.

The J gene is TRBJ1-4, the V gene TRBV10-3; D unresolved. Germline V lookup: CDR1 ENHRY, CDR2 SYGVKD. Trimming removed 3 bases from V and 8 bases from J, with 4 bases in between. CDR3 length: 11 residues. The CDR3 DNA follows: TGTGCCATCAGTGACCGGGAAAAACTGTTTTTT. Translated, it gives CAISDREKLFF.

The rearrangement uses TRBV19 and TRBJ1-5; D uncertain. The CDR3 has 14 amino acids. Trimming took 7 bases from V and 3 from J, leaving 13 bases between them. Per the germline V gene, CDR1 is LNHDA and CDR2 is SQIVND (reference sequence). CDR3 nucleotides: TGTGCCAGTACCTCAATGGGGATCAATCAGCCCCAGCATTTT. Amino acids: CASTSMGINQPQHF.

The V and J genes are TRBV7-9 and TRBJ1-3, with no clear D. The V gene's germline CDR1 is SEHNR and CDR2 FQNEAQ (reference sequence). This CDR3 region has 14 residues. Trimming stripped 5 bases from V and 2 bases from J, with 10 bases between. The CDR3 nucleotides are TGTGCCAGCAGCCGTGCGGGTGCTGGAAACACCATATATTTT. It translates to CASSRAGAGNTIYF. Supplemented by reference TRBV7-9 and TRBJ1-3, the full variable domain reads DTGVSQNPRHKITKRGQNVTFRCDPISEHNRLYWYRQTLGQGPEFLTYFQNEAQLEKSRLLSDRFSAERPKGSFSTLEIQRTEQGDSAMYLCASSRAGAGNTIYFGEGSWLTVV.

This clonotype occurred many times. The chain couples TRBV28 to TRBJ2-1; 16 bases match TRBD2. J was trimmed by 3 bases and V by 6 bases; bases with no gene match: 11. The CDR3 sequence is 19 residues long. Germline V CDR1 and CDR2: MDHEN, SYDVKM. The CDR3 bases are TGTGCCAGCAGCCTACCGGGACTAGCGGGGGGGCCTAGCTACAATGAGCAGTTCTTC. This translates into CASSLPGLAGGPSYNEQFF.

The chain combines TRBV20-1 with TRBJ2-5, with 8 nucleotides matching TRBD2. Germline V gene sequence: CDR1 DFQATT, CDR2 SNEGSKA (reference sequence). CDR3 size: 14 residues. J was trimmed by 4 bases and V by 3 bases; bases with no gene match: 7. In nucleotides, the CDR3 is TGCAGTGCTAGCGGGGGGGCCGGTTCAGAGACCCAGTACTTC. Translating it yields CSASGGAGSETQYF.

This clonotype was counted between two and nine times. The CDR3 coding sequence is TGTGCCAGCAGCTTAGTAGGCGCGGAAAAACTGTTTTTT. Amino acids: CASSLVGAEKLFF. J is TRBJ1-4 and V is TRBV7-9; D ambiguous. V lost 1 base and J lost 8, with 8 bases in between. In germline, CDR1 is SEHNR, CDR2 FQNEAQ (reference sequence). This CDR3 contains 13 residues.